This T cell receptor (beta chain) was sequenced for a study of T cells after yellow fever vaccination. The CDR3 consists of 14 residues. CDR1 is MNHEY and CDR2 is SMNVEV in the germline V gene (reference sequence). V dropped 4 bases and J dropped 3 bases, with 13 bases sitting between them. There are many counts of this clonotype. Making TCR cDNA involved 5'RACE template switching, which added UMIs and a universal primer site. TCRdb re-derived calls from the 5' RACE reads in MiXCR, one entry per CDR3 protein. Of about 99,000 distinct CDR3 sequences in the sample, under 6.5% are singletons; the top ten hold 35% to 45%.

V usage is TRBV27 and J usage is TRBJ2-7; D ambiguous. The sequence came from a man between 18 and 29 years old who received the YFV17D yellow fever vaccine. The sequencing used CD8+ T cells sorted from PBMCs, collected 10 days after the yellow fever booster vaccination. The CDR3 region is CASSYSGLYYEQYF. Here the CDR3 DNA reads TGTGCCAGCAGTTACAGTGGTTTGTACTACGAGCAGTACTTC.